This T cell receptor (beta chain) was found in a study of long-term antiretroviral therapy in people with HIV. The assay used was immunoSEQ (version v3.0), run at survey level. Using immunoSEQ multiplex PCR, the repertoire was profiled, and TCRdb retains in-frame clones only, with some absent. The sample holds 30,000 to 40,000 clones, 75% to 90% seen once. V was cut by 5 bases and J by 3 bases, with 8 bases left in between. The germline gives CDR1 ENHRY, CDR2 SYGVKD. The CDR3 extends over 12 amino acids. This receptor was obtained from a young woman with HIV. The sequencing here drew on unsorted PBMCs, taken just before starting antiretroviral therapy. The chain links TRBV10-3 to TRBJ2-7; weak D call: TRBD2 (5 bases). CDR3 nucleotide sequence: TGTGCCATCAGTTTAGAGGGCTACGAGCAGTACTTC. Its translation is CAISLEGYEQYF.